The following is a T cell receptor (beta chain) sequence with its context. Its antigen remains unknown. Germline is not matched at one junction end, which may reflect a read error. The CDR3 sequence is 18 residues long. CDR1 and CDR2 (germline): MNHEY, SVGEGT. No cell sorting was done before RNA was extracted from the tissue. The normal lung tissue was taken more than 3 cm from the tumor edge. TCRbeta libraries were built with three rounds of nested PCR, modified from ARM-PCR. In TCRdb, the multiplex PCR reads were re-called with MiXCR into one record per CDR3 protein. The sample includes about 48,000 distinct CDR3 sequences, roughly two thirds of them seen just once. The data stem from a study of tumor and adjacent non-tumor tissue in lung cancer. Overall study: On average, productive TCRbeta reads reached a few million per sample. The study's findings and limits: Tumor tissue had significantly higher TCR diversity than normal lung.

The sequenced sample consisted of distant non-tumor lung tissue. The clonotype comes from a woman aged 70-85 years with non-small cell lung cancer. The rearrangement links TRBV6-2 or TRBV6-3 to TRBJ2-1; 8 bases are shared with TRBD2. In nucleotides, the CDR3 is TGTGCCAGCACTCCCGGGACAAGCGGGGGCAGCTCCTACGATGAGCAGTTCTTC. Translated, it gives CASTPGTSGGSSYDEQFF.